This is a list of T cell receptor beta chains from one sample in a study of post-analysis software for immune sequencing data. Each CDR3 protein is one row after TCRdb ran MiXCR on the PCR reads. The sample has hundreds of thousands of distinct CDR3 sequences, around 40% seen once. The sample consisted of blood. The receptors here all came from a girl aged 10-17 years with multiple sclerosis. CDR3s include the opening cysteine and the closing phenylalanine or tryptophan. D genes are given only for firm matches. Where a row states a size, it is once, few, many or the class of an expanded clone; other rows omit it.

CASSSPGLAGGNNEQFF	TGTGCCAGCAGCTCCCCCGGACTAGCGGGAGGGAACAATGAGCAGTTCTTC	TRBV28	TRBJ2-1	NA	TRBD2
CASSSTGGMGYTF	TGTGCCAGCAGTAGCACAGGGGGTATGGGCTACACCTTC	TRBV6-5	TRBJ1-2	NA	TRBD1
CASTPRWNSNQPRHF	TGTGCCAGCACCCCACGGTGGAATAGCAATCAGCCCCGGCATTTT	TRBV6-5	TRBJ1-5	NA	NA
CASSLGVWEVSYNEQYF	TGCGCCAGCAGCTTGGGGGTGTGGGAGGTGTCCTACAATGAGCAGTACTTC	TRBV5-1	TRBJ2-7	NA	NA
CAISEGSVWGNEQFF	TGTGCCATCAGTGAGGGGAGCGTCTGGGGCAATGAGCAGTTCTTC	TRBV10-3	TRBJ2-1	NA	NA
CASPRTGNQPQHF	TGCGCCAGCCCAAGGACAGGAAATCAGCCCCAGCATTTT	TRBV5-1	TRBJ1-5	few	TRBD1
CSADRGLADEQFF	TGCAGTGCTGACAGAGGACTAGCGGATGAGCAGTTCTTC	TRBV20-1	TRBJ2-1	few	TRBD2
CASGPTPTGGADTQYF	TGTGCTAGTGGCCCGACGCCAACAGGGGGGGCAGATACGCAGTATTTT	TRBV12-5	TRBJ2-3	few	NA
CASSPLDREVGEKLFF	TGTGCCAGCAGCCCTCTCGACAGGGAAGTAGGTGAAAAACTGTTTTTT	TRBV28	TRBJ1-4	NA	TRBD1
CASSAGATSSYNEQFF	TGTGCCAGCAGCGCTGGGGCCACGAGCTCCTACAATGAGCAGTTCTTC	TRBV9	TRBJ2-1	few	NA
CAKRRDGIPYEQYF	TGTGCCAAGCGCCGGGACGGAATTCCCTACGAGCAGTACTTC	TRBV24-1	TRBJ2-7	NA	NA
CASRRLAEGNEQFF	TGCGCCAGCAGAAGACTAGCGGAGGGCAATGAGCAGTTCTTC	TRBV5-1	TRBJ2-1	NA	TRBD2
CASSHRGYNEQFF	TGCGCCAGCAGCCATAGAGGCTACAATGAGCAGTTCTTC	TRBV5-1	TRBJ2-1	NA	NA
CASSQDLTVEGRRHNEQFF	TGCGCCAGCAGCCAAGATCTCACTGTGGAGGGGAGGAGACACAATGAGCAGTTCTTC	TRBV4-1	TRBJ2-1	NA	NA
CSASPLADTQYF	TGCAGTGCTAGTCCTTTGGCGGATACGCAGTATTTT	TRBV20-1	TRBJ2-3	NA	NA
CSVEGTGTGDQETQYF	TGCAGCGTTGAAGGGACCGGGACAGGAGACCAAGAGACCCAGTACTTC	TRBV29-1	TRBJ2-5	few	TRBD1
CASSSDSHNEQFF	TGTGCCAGCAGCTCCGACAGCCACAATGAGCAGTTCTTC	TRBV11-1	TRBJ2-1	NA	NA
CASGDRGEETQYF	TGTGCCAGCGGGGACAGGGGAGAAGAGACCCAGTACTTC	TRBV28	TRBJ2-5	once	TRBD1
CSAQDSLTTDTQYF	TGCAGTGCCCAGGACAGCCTAACCACAGATACGCAGTATTTT	TRBV20-1	TRBJ2-3	NA	NA
CASSLNRVNEQFF	TGTGCCAGCAGCTTAAACAGGGTCAATGAGCAGTTCTTC	TRBV7-3	TRBJ2-1	NA	NA
CSARTSGRAGGETQYF	TGCAGTGCACGGACTAGCGGGAGGGCCGGCGGCGAGACCCAGTACTTC	TRBV20-1	TRBJ2-5	NA	TRBD2
CSARAAGGPPDTQYF	TGCAGTGCTAGGGCCGCGGGAGGGCCCCCAGATACGCAGTATTTT	TRBV20-1	TRBJ2-3	NA	TRBD2
CASSRVATNTGELFF	TGTGCCAGTAGTAGGGTAGCGACGAACACCGGGGAGCTGTTTTTT	TRBV19	TRBJ2-2	NA	NA
CASSSLATGANVLTF	TGTGCCAGCAGCTCCCTAGCGACTGGGGCCAACGTCCTGACTTTC	TRBV12-3/TRBV12-4	TRBJ2-6	NA	NA
CATSDLASGPTDTQYF	TGTGCCACCAGTGATTTGGCTAGCGGACCCACAGATACGCAGTATTTT	TRBV24-1	TRBJ2-3	NA	TRBD2
CSVDGGRTDTQYF	TGCAGCGTTGATGGGGGACGCACAGATACGCAGTATTTT	TRBV29-1	TRBJ2-3	NA	NA
CASSYTGELFF	TGCGCCAGCAGCTACACCGGGGAGCTGTTTTTT	TRBV12-3/TRBV12-4	TRBJ2-2	NA	NA
CASSFGGGSGVINSPLHF	TGTGCCAGCAGTTTTGGGGGCGGCTCAGGGGTGATAAATTCACCCCTCCACTTT	TRBV12-3/TRBV12-4	TRBJ1-6	few	NA
CASSEGANTQYF	TGTGCCAGCAGTGAGGGTGCGAATACGCAGTATTTT	TRBV6-1	TRBJ2-3	NA	NA
CASSLSLLKGGYTF	TGTGCCAGCAGTTTATCCCTCCTCAAAGGGGGCTACACCTTC	TRBV28	TRBJ1-2	few	NA
CASQFATNEKLFF	TGCGCCAGCCAGTTTGCAACTAATGAAAAACTGTTTTTT	TRBV5-1	TRBJ1-4	NA	NA
CASSQDLPGELFF	TGTGCCAGCAGCCAAGATCTGCCCGGGGAGCTGTTTTTT	TRBV3-1	TRBJ2-2	NA	NA
CSARDLAAKNIQYF	TGCAGTGCTAGAGATCTAGCGGCCAAAAACATTCAGTACTTC	TRBV20-1	TRBJ2-4	few	NA
CASSSWDQETQYF	TGCGCCAGCAGCTCCTGGGACCAAGAGACCCAGTACTTC	TRBV5-1	TRBJ2-5	NA	NA
CAIRGTGINEKLFF	TGTGCCATCAGAGGGACAGGGATAAATGAAAAACTGTTTTTT	TRBV10-3	TRBJ1-4	NA	TRBD1
CASSEQKNTEAFF	TGTGCCAGCAGTGAACAAAAGAACACTGAAGCTTTCTTT	TRBV2	TRBJ1-1	NA	NA
CSAGYQGSSYEQYF	TGCAGCGCGGGCTACCAGGGGAGCTCCTACGAGCAGTACTTC	TRBV20-1	TRBJ2-7	NA	NA
CAGEWTSSGYEQFF	TGTGCCGGGGAGTGGACTAGCTCGGGGTATGAGCAGTTCTTC	TRBV7-9	TRBJ2-1	NA	TRBD2